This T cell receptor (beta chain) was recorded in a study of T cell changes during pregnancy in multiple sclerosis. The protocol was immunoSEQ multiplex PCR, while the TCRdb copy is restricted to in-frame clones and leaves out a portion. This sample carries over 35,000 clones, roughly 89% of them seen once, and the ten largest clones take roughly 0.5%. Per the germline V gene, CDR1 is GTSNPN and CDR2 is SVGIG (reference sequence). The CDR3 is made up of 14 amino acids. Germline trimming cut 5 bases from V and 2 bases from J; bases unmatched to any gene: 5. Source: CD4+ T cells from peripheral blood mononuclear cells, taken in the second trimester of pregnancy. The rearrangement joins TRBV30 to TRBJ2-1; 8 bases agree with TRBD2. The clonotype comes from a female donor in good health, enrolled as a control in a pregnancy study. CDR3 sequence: CAWVKRGTYNEQFF. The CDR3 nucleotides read TGTGCCTGGGTCAAGCGGGGGACCTACAATGAGCAGTTCTTC.